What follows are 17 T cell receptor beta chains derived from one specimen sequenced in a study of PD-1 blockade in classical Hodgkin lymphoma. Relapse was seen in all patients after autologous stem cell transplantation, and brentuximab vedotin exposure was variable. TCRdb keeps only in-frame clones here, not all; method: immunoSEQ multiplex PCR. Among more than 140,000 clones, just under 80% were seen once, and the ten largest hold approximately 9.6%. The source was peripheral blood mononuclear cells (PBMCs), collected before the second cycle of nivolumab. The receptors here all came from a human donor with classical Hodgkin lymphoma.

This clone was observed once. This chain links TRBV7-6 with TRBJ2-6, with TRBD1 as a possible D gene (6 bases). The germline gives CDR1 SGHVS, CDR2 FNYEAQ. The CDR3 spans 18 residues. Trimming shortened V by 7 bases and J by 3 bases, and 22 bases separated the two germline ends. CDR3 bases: TGTGCCAGCACCGGGCTGGGACAAGAAACCCGTGGGGCCAACGTCCTGACTTTC. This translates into CASTGLGQETRGANVLTF.

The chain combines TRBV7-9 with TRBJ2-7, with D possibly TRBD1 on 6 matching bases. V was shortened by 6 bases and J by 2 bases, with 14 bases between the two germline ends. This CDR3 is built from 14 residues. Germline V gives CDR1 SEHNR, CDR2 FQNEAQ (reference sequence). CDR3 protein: CASSLHDRTYEQYF. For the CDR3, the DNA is TGTGCCAGCAGTCTCCACGACAGGACCTACGAGCAGTACTTC. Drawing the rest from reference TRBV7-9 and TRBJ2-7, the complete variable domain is DTGVSQNPRHKITKRGQNVTFRCDPISEHNRLYWYRQTLGQGPEFLTYFQNEAQLEKSRLLSDRFSAERPKGSFSTLEIQRTEQGDSAMYLCASSLHDRTYEQYFGPGTRLTVT.

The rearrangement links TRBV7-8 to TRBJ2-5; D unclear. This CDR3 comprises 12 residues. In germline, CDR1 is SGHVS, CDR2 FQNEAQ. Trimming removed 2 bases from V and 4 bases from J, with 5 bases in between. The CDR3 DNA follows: TGTGCCAGCAGCTTACGGAGAGAGACCCAGTACTTC. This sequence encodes CASSLRRETQYF. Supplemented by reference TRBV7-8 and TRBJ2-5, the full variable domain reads GAGVSQSPRYKVAKRGQDVALRCDPISGHVSLFWYQQALGQGPEFLTYFQNEAQLDKSGLPSDRFFAERPEGSVSTLKIQRTQQEDSAVYLCASSLRRETQYFGPGTRLLVL.

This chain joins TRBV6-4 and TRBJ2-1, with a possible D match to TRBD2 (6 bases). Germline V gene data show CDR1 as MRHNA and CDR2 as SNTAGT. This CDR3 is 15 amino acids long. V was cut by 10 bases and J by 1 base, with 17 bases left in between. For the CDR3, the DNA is TGTGCCACCTCGGTCCGGGGGAATTCCTACAATGAGCAGTTCTTC. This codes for CATSVRGNSYNEQFF.

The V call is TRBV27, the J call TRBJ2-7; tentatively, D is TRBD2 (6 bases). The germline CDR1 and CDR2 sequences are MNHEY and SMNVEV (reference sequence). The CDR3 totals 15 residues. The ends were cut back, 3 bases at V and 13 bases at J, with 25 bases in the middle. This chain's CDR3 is CASSFPGDSGGRAYF. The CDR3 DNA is TGTGCCAGCAGTTTCCCGGGGGATTCGGGCGGCCGTGCTTACTTC.

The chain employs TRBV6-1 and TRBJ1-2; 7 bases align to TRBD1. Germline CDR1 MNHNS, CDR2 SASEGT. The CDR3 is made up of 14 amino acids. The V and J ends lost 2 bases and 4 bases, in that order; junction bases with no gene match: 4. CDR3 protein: CASSELRTGYGYTF. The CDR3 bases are TGTGCCAGCAGTGAACTTAGGACAGGCTATGGCTACACCTTC.

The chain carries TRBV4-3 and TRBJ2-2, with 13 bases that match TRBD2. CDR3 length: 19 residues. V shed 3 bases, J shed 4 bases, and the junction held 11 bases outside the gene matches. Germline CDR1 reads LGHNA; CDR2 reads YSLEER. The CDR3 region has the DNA TGCGCCAGCAGCCAGGCCGTCCCGGGACTAGCGGGACGCACCGGGGAGCTGTTTTTT. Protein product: CASSQAVPGLAGRTGELFF.

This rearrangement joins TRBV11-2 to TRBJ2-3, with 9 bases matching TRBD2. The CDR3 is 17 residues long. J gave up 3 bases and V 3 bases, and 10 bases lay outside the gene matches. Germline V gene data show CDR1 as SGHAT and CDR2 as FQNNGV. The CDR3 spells CASSLAAGLALTDTQYF. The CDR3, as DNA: TGTGCCAGCAGCTTGGCCGCGGGACTAGCATTGACAGATACGCAGTATTTT.

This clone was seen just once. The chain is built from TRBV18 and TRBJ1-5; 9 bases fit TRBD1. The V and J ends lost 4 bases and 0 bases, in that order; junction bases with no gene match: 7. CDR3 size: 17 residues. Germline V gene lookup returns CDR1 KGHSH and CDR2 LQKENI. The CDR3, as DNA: TGTGCCAGCTCACGCCCCGGACAGGGGTATAGCAATCAGCCCCAGCATTTT. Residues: CASSRPGQGYSNQPQHF.

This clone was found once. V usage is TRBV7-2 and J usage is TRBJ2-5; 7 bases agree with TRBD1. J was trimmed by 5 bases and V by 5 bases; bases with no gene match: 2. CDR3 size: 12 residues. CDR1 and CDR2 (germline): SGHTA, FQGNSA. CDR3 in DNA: TGTGCCAGCAGCCCGACAGGGGAGACCCAGTACTTC. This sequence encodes CASSPTGETQYF.

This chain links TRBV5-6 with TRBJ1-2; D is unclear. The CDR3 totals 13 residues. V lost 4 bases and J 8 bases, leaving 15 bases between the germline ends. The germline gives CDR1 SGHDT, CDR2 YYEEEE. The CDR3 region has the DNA TGTGCCAGCAGCCCACCCGGCCTTTGGGGCTACACCTTC. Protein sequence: CASSPPGLWGYTF.

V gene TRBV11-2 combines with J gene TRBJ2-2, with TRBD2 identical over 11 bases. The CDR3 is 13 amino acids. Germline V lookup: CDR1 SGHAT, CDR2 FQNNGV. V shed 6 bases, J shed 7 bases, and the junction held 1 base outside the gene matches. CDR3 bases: TGTGCCAGCAGGGGGACTAGCGGCGGGGAGCTGTTTTTT. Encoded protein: CASRGTSGGELFF. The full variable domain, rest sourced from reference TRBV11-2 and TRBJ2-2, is EAGVAQSPRYKIIEKRQSVAFWCNPISGHATLYWYQQILGQGPKLLIQFQNNGVVDDSQLPKDRFSAERLKGVDSTLKIQPAKLEDSAVYLCASRGTSGGELFFGEGSRLTVL.

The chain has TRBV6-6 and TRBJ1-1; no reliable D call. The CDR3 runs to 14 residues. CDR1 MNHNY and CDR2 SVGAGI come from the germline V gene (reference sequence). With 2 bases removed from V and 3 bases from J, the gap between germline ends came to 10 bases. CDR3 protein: CASSYLATDTEAFF. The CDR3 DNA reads TGTGCCAGCAGTTACCTCGCAACGGACACTGAAGCTTTCTTT.

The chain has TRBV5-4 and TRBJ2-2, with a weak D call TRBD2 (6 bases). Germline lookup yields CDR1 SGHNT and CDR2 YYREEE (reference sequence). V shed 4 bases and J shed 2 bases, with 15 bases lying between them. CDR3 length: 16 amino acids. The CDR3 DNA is TGTGCCAGCAGCCCCTCAGGCGGGGCTAACACCGGGGAGCTGTTTTTT. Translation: CASSPSGGANTGELFF. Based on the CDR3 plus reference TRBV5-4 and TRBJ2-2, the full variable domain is ETGVTQSPTHLIKTRGQQVTLRCSSQSGHNTVSWYQQALGQGPQFIFQYYREEENGRGNFPPRFSGLQFPNYSSELNVNALELDDSALYLCASSPSGGANTGELFFGEGSRLTVL.

The CDR3 region is CASSPEIITHVGYTF. CDR3 in DNA: TGCGCCAGCAGCCCAGAAATCATAACACACGTGGGCTACACCTTC. The V gene is TRBV5-1, the J gene TRBJ1-2; D remains ambiguous. There are 15 residues in the CDR3. Between the trimmed V and J ends, which lost 4 bases and 8 bases, there was a span of 21 bases. Germline V gene data show CDR1 as SGHRS and CDR2 as YFSETQ. Complete variable domain (other parts from reference TRBV5-1 and TRBJ1-2): KAGVTQTPRYLIKTRGQQVTLSCSPISGHRSVSWYQQTPGQGLQFLFEYFSETQRNKGNFPGRFSGRQFSNSRSEMNVSTLELGDSALYLCASSPEIITHVGYTFGSGTRLTVV.

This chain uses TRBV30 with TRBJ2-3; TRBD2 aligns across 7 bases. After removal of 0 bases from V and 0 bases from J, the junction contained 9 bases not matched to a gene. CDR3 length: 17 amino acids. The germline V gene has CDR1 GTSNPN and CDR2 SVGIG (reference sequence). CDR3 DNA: TGTGCCTGGAGTGTATCTCGGGTTAGCGGGAGCACAGATACGCAGTATTTT. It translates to CAWSVSRVSGSTDTQYF. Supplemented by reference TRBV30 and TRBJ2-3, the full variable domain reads SQTIHQWPATLVQPVGSPLSLECTVEGTSNPNLYWYRQAAGRGLQLLFYSVGIGQISSEVPQNLSASRPQDRQFILSSKKLLLSDSGFYLCAWSVSRVSGSTDTQYFGPGTRLTVL.

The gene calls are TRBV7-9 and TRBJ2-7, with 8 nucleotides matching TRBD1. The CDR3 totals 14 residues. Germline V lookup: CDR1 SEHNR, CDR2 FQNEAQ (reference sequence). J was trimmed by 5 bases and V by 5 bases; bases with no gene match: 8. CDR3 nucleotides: TGTGCCAGCAGCCCCGACAGGGGATTCAACGAGCAGTACTTC. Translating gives CASSPDRGFNEQYF.